These T cell receptor beta chains were read from a single sample in a study of shared clonotypes between healthy human individuals. Produced via immunoSEQ multiplex PCR; TCRdb's table is partial and in-frame only. The sample consists of 900,000 to 1,200,000 clones, around 78% of them appearing once. Sequencing was performed on memory CD4+ T cells from PBMCs. The receptors derive from a man in his late teens or twenties in good health. Some clones in this sample may be carry-over from other donors' samples. CDR3s include the opening cysteine and the closing phenylalanine or tryptophan. Fields, in order: clone size, J gene, D gene, V gene, CDR3 DNA, CDR3 protein. D genes are given only for firm matches. Size is stated for part of the rows, as once, few or many counts, or as a class when the clone is expanded.

. | TRBJ2-5 | . | TRBV4-1 | TGCGCCAGCAGCCAAGATAGAAGGGCAAGTGTCGAGACCCAGTACTTC | CASSQDRRASVETQYF
. | TRBJ1-1 | . | TRBV18 | TGTGCCAGCTCATGGCTGGGGGTGGGCACTGAAGCTTTCTTT | CASSWLGVGTEAFF
. | TRBJ1-2 | . | TRBV20-1 | TGCAGTCCCAGTGTAAACTATGGCTACACCTTC | CSPSVNYGYTF
few | TRBJ2-4 | . | TRBV13 | TGTGCCAGCAGCTTTACCATCACCCGAGCCAAAAACATTCAGTACTTC | CASSFTITRAKNIQYF
once | TRBJ2-7 | . | TRBV7-2 | TGTGCCAGCAGCTTAGACGGGACCTTCTACGAGCAGTACTTC | CASSLDGTFYEQYF
once | TRBJ2-5 | TRBD1 | TRBV6-5 | TGTGCCAGCAGTTACTCAGGGACAGGGAGACAGACCCAGTACTTC | CASSYSGTGRQTQYF
. | TRBJ2-1 | TRBD2 | TRBV29-1 | TGCAGCGGGCTAGCGGCCTCGGGGGAGCAGTTCTTC | CSGLAASGEQFF
few | TRBJ2-5 | . | TRBV6-6 | TGTGCCAGCAGCCCCGGGTCTATGGGGACCCAGTACTTC | CASSPGSMGTQYF
few | TRBJ1-2 | . | TRBV2 | TGTGCCAGCAGTGAAGCTTGGGGTGCGGATGGCTACACCTTC | CASSEAWGADGYTF
. | TRBJ2-7 | . | TRBV7-2 | TGTGCCAGCAGCTTAGGTTGGGGTAGGGGACGCCGGGATGGCGAGCAGTACTTC | CASSLGWGRGRRDGEQYF
. | TRBJ1-2 | TRBD1 | TRBV6-5 | TGTGCCAGCAGTTACCGGCGGACAGGGTCGGCTGGCTACACCTTC | CASSYRRTGSAGYTF
. | TRBJ2-3 | . | TRBV6-1 | TGTGCCAGCACTCCCCGGACCGATTCCACAGATACGCAGTATTTT | CASTPRTDSTDTQYF
. | TRBJ1-5 | . | TRBV4-1 | TGCGCCAGCAGCCAAAGTTCGGAGGCCTATAGCAATCAGCCCCAGCATTTT | CASSQSSEAYSNQPQHF
few | TRBJ2-7 | TRBD2 | TRBV29-1 | TGCAGCGCGAGCCTGGGACTACACAGCTCCTACGAGCAGTACTTC | CSASLGLHSSYEQYF
. | TRBJ2-5 | TRBD2 | TRBV6-1 | TGTGCCAGCAACCCCTCTAGCGGATCCCAAGAGACCCAGTACTTC | CASNPSSGSQETQYF
. | TRBJ2-7 | . | TRBV18 | TGTGCCAGCTCACCTCGACTAGACCACGAGCAGTACTTC | CASSPRLDHEQYF
few | TRBJ2-3 | . | TRBV20-1 | TGCAGTGCTGAGGCAGGGGATACGCAGTATTTT | CSAEAGDTQYF
. | TRBJ2-7 | TRBD2 | TRBV18 | TGTGCCAGCTCACTAGCGGGAGGAACCTACGAGCAGTACTTC | CASSLAGGTYEQYF
many | TRBJ2-7 | TRBD2 | TRBV5-4 | TGTGCCAGCAGCTTGGATCCTAGCGGGGCTTCTGAGCAGTACTTC | CASSLDPSGASEQYF
few | TRBJ2-3 | . | TRBV27 | TGTGCCAGCAGTTTCAAGGGCGGGAGCACAGATACGCAGTATTTT | CASSFKGGSTDTQYF
. | TRBJ2-7 | TRBD2 | TRBV28 | TGTGCCAGCAGTTCTCCAGGCGGGCGGGGGTACGAGCAGTACTTC | CASSSPGGRGYEQYF
once | TRBJ2-3 | . | TRBV7-8 | TGTGCCAGCAGCCCGAGAGGATCCAGGACAGATACGCAGTATTTT | CASSPRGSRTDTQYF
. | TRBJ1-2 | TRBD1 | TRBV25-1 | TGTGCCAGCAGCTTCCCGGGACAGTATGGCTACACCTTC | CASSFPGQYGYTF
. | TRBJ2-5 | . | TRBV15 | TGTGCCACCAGCGCCAGGGTCCGTGAGACCCAGTACTTC | CATSARVRETQYF
. | TRBJ1-1 | . | TRBV27 | TGTGCCAGCAGACCGGGACGTATGAACACTGAAGCTTTCTTT | CASRPGRMNTEAFF
. | TRBJ1-1 | TRBD1 | TRBV5-1 | TGCGCCAGCAGTATCCCGGGGTCGGGGACAGGGGGCAGAGCTTTCTTT | CASSIPGSGTGGRAFF
. | TRBJ1-1 | TRBD1 | TRBV2 | TGTGCCAGTGGTGGGCAGGGGGCGCGGGGTGAAGCTTTCTTT | CASGGQGARGEAFF
few | TRBJ2-7 | TRBD2 | TRBV6-1 | TGTGCCAGCCGAGCCCCGGGACTAGCGGGTATAGGGCAGTACTTC | CASRAPGLAGIGQYF
few | TRBJ1-1 | . | TRBV7-3 | TGTGCCAGCAGCTTAAATCCCGCAGCCGACACTGAAGCTTTCTTT | CASSLNPAADTEAFF
. | TRBJ1-5 | . | TRBV28 | TGTGCCAGCAGTTACAGGGTCCAGCCCCAGCATTTT | CASSYRVQPQHF
. | TRBJ2-1 | . | TRBV15 | TGTGCCACCAGCAGAGAGATGGGACAGGGAGGGACTAGAGGTCACGATGAGCAGTTCTTC | CATSREMGQGGTRGHDEQFF
. | TRBJ1-2 | . | TRBV2 | TGTGCCAGCAGTGGTGGGGGAAAGGCCTATGGCTACACCTTC | CASSGGGKAYGYTF
. | TRBJ2-1 | . | TRBV7-9 | TGTGCCAGCAGCTTAGTACGGACGGAGCAGTTCTTC | CASSLVRTEQFF
. | TRBJ1-5 | . | TRBV5-6 | TGTGCCAGCAGCTTGAGGAACAGCGAGTTGACCCAGCATTTT | CASSLRNSELTQHF
once | TRBJ2-7 | TRBD1 | TRBV28 | TGTGCCAGCAGCCCGACCGGGACAGAGTCCTACGAGCAGTACTTC | CASSPTGTESYEQYF
. | TRBJ1-1 | . | TRBV27 | TGTGCCAGCAGTTCTCCCTCCAGGAACACTGAAGCTTTCTTT | CASSSPSRNTEAFF
. | TRBJ1-3 | . | TRBV4-2 | TGTGCCAGCAGCCCCAGGGGATCTTCTGGAAACACCATATATTTT | CASSPRGSSGNTIYF
. | TRBJ2-1 | TRBD2 | TRBV5-4 | TGTGCCAGCAAGCTAGCGGGAGCGACGGAGCAGTTCTTC | CASKLAGATEQFF
. | TRBJ1-2 | . | TRBV14 | TGTGCCAGCAGCCATACGGTAACCTATGGCTACACCTTC | CASSHTVTYGYTF
. | TRBJ2-7 | . | TRBV7-9 | TGTGCCAGCAGTCTGAAGGACTCCTACGAGCAGTACTTC | CASSLKDSYEQYF
once | TRBJ1-1 | . | TRBV21-1 | TGTGCCAGCAGCAAACGGGACAGTACTGAAGCTTTCTTT | CASSKRDSTEAFF